A single sample is the source of the 24 T cell receptor beta chains below, sequenced in a study of T-cell memory formation after mild COVID-19. In TCRdb, the 5' RACE reads were re-called with MiXCR into one record per CDR3 protein. The table has 350,000 to 500,000 distinct CDR3 sequences, around 18% seen once. The sample consisted of PBMCs or a T cell subset sorted from them (not recorded which). All receptors derive from an adult woman who had mild COVID-19 (a few samples of this study predate the infection). Cell type and time point are not known.

This clonotype was seen repeatedly, ten times or more. The chain has TRBV18 and TRBJ2-5; D call uncertain. Germline CDR1 KGHSH, CDR2 LQKENI. V dropped 3 bases and J dropped 2 bases, with 7 bases sitting between them. This CDR3 has 13 amino acids. The CDR3 spells CASSPNRQETQYF. DNA of the CDR3: TGTGCCAGCTCACCCAACCGGCAAGAGACCCAGTACTTC.

This clonotype occurred a few times. DNA for the CDR3: TGCGCCAGCAGCCTAGCGAGCGGGGGGGGCACAGATACGCAGTATTTT. It yields the protein CASSLASGGGTDTQYF. V usage is TRBV5-1 and J usage is TRBJ2-3, with 10 bases lining up with TRBD2. Looked up from germline, CDR1 is SGHRS and CDR2 is YFSETQ. This CDR3 has 16 residues. V gave up 4 bases and J gave up 1 base; unmatched junction bases: 6.

This clonotype occurred many times. The V gene is TRBV7-2, the J gene TRBJ1-3, with D uncertain. The CDR3 has 13 residues. V lost 6 bases and J lost 2, with 8 bases in between. In germline, CDR1 is SGHTA, CDR2 FQGNSA. CDR3 sequence: CASRPYPGNTIYF. As DNA, the CDR3 is TGTGCCAGCAGACCCTATCCTGGAAACACCATATATTTT.

V gene TRBV15 combines with J gene TRBJ2-5; D is ambiguous. This CDR3 region has 13 residues. Per germline, CDR1 LNHNV and CDR2 YYDKDF (reference sequence). The V end lost 0 bases, the J end lost 2 bases, and 4 bases lay between the germline ends. The DNA for the CDR3 is TGTGCCACCAGCAGAGACAGACAAGAGACCCAGTACTTC. It yields the protein CATSRDRQETQYF.

The J gene is TRBJ2-3, the V gene TRBV20-1; D is undetermined. This CDR3 has 15 residues. Between the trimmed V and J ends, which lost 0 bases and 6 bases, there was a span of 16 bases. The germline V gene encodes CDR1 DFQATT and CDR2 SNEGSKA (reference sequence). The CDR3 reads CSARDPRSVRDTQYF. The DNA of the CDR3 is TGCAGTGCTAGAGATCCCCGGTCCGTGAGGGATACGCAGTATTTT.

This clonotype was seen a handful of times. V gene TRBV18 combines with J gene TRBJ2-2, with 9 bases aligning to TRBD1. Germline CDR1 KGHSH, CDR2 LQKENI. The trim removed 6 bases at V and 7 bases at J, leaving 9 bases unmatched. The CDR3 covers 15 residues. As DNA, the CDR3 is TGTGCCAGCTCGCCGGGACAGGGATCTGTCGGGGAGCTGTTTTTT. Its translation: CASSPGQGSVGELFF.

V gene TRBV27 combines with J gene TRBJ2-3; 10 nucleotides align to TRBD2. The V gene's germline CDR1 is MNHEY and CDR2 SMNVEV (reference sequence). V lost 5 bases and J lost 4; bases outside the gene matches: 3. This CDR3 has 14 residues. The CDR3 sequence is CASSVGTSADTQYF. DNA of the CDR3: TGTGCCAGCAGTGTCGGGACTAGCGCAGATACGCAGTATTTT.

V is TRBV5-1 and J is TRBJ2-3, with no clear D. The V end was cut by 4 bases, the J end by 2 bases, with 11 bases between. The CDR3 spans 14 residues. Looked up from germline, CDR1 is SGHRS and CDR2 is YFSETQ. The chain's CDR3 is CASSQETYTDTQYF. The DNA of the CDR3 is TGCGCCAGCAGCCAGGAGACTTACACAGATACGCAGTATTTT.

This clonotype was counted between two and nine times. The J gene is TRBJ2-2, the V gene TRBV24-1; TRBD1 aligns across 8 bases. With V trimmed by 5 bases and J by 6 bases, 4 bases remained unmatched. The germline CDR1 and CDR2 sequences are KGHDR and SFDVKD. There are 14 residues in the CDR3. CDR3 nucleotides: TGTGCCACCAGTGGCGTGACAGGGGCCGGGGAGCTGTTTTTT. Residues: CATSGVTGAGELFF.

This clonotype showed up just a few times. The genes are TRBV9 and TRBJ2-2; perhaps D is TRBD1 or TRBD2 (5 bases each). Germline V CDR1 and CDR2: SGDLS, YYNGEE. The CDR3 is 14 amino acids. Trimming shortened V by 3 bases and J by 15 bases, and 21 bases separated the two germline ends. The CDR3 region is CASSATGDSRGMFF. CDR3 sequence (DNA): TGTGCCAGCAGCGCTACAGGCGACTCCAGAGGGATGTTTTTT.

The sample holds a few counts of this clonotype. The CDR3 DNA reads TGTGCCAGCAGCGTAGAGTCAGGGGATTCACCCCTCCACTTT. It specifies CASSVESGDSPLHF. The chain joins TRBV9 to TRBJ1-6, with D possibly TRBD1 on 6 matching bases. The germline gives CDR1 SGDLS, CDR2 YYNGEE. The CDR3 runs to 14 residues. Deletions cut 0 bases from V and 8 bases from J, with 9 bases between.

The chain carries TRBV7-9 and TRBJ1-4, with TRBD1 matching 7 bases. Germline CDR1 SEHNR, CDR2 FQNEAQ (reference sequence). The length of the CDR3 is 13 residues. V gave up 5 bases and J gave up 4 bases; unmatched junction bases: 1. The CDR3 sequence is CASSRDSNEKLFF. In DNA form, the CDR3 reads TGTGCCAGCAGCAGGGACAGTAATGAAAAACTGTTTTTT.

The chain recombines TRBV28 with TRBJ2-4; 9 bases line up with TRBD1. Germline loops: CDR1 MDHEN, CDR2 SYDVKM. V lost 5 bases to trimming and J lost 7 bases; unmatched junction nucleotides: 9. The CDR3 contains 15 residues. CDR3 in DNA: TGTGCCAGCAGTCCACCCACGGGACAGGGTAACATTCAGTACTTC. Translated: CASSPPTGQGNIQYF.

This clonotype was found a few times. The chain links TRBV30 to TRBJ1-1; D perhaps matches TRBD1 (5 bases). The length of the CDR3 is 13 residues. Looked up from germline, CDR1 is GTSNPN and CDR2 is SVGIG (reference sequence). V lost 8 bases and J 0 bases, leaving 13 bases between the germline ends. DNA for the CDR3: TGTGCCCGATCGACAGCTATGAACACTGAAGCTTTCTTT. It specifies CARSTAMNTEAFF. The variable domain in full, with the rest retrieved from reference TRBV30 and TRBJ1-1, is SQTIHQWPATLVQPVGSPLSLECTVEGTSNPNLYWYRQAAGRGLQLLFYSVGIGQISSEVPQNLSASRPQDRQFILSSKKLLLSDSGFYLCARSTAMNTEAFFGQGTRLTVV.

V is TRBV9 and J is TRBJ1-2; maybe TRBD1 (6 bases). Per the germline V gene, CDR1 is SGDLS and CDR2 is YYNGEE. The CDR3 is 14 amino acids. Between the trimmed V and J ends, which lost 0 bases and 4 bases, there was a span of 10 bases. CDR3 region: CASSVAQGPYGYTF. CDR3 nucleotide sequence: TGTGCCAGCAGCGTAGCACAGGGTCCCTATGGCTACACCTTC.

This rearrangement joins TRBV4-1 to TRBJ2-5; D may correspond to TRBD1 or TRBD2 (5 bases each). The V gene lost 3 bases and the J gene lost 5 bases, with 13 bases spanning the gap. CDR1 is MGHRA, CDR2 YSYEKL, per germline. CDR3 size: 14 residues. CDR3 sequence reads: CASSQRGDGETQYF. CDR3 nucleotide sequence: TGCGCCAGCAGCCAGAGAGGGGATGGGGAGACCCAGTACTTC.

V usage is TRBV7-2 and J usage is TRBJ1-2, with D possibly being TRBD1 (6 bases). The V end was cut by 5 bases, the J end by 1 base, with 11 bases between. Germline V gene sequence: CDR1 SGHTA, CDR2 FQGNSA. CDR3 size: 14 residues. CDR3 loop: CASSRDRNNYGYTF. The DNA of the CDR3 is TGTGCCAGCAGCAGAGACAGGAATAACTATGGCTACACCTTC.

The rearrangement joins TRBV20-1 to TRBJ1-4; D remains ambiguous. The CDR3 sequence is 15 residues long. Germline V gene sequence: CDR1 DFQATT, CDR2 SNEGSKA (reference sequence). The CDR3 sequence is CRARKTEATNEKLFF. The CDR3 region has the DNA TGCAGAGCCAGAAAGACGGAAGCAACTAATGAAAAACTGTTTTTT.

The gene calls are TRBV5-6 and TRBJ2-1; D unresolved. V lost 1 base, J lost 0 bases, and 11 bases lay in between. This CDR3 has 16 amino acids. Germline V gene sequence: CDR1 SGHDT, CDR2 YYEEEE. CDR3 sequence (DNA): TGTGCCAGCAGCTTGCCGGGCAGGTTCTCCTACAATGAGCAGTTCTTC. It encodes CASSLPGRFSYNEQFF. The variable domain in full, completed from reference TRBV5-6 and TRBJ2-1, reads DAGVTQSPTHLIKTRGQQVTLRCSPKSGHDTVSWYQQALGQGPQFIFQYYEEEERQRGNFPDRFSGHQFPNYSSELNVNALLLGDSALYLCASSLPGRFSYNEQFFGPGTRLTVL.

The chain has TRBV12-3 or TRBV12-4 and TRBJ2-1, with 8 bases aligning to TRBD2. V shed 5 bases and J 9 bases; nucleotides not matched to a gene: 9. This CDR3 is built from 14 residues. CDR3 bases: TGTGCCAGCAGTGGGACTAGGATGGGCGGTGAGCAGTTCTTC. Amino acids: CASSGTRMGGEQFF.

This clonotype has only a few counts. V gene TRBV9 combines with J gene TRBJ2-3; no clear D. Germline-derived CDR1 and CDR2 are SGDLS and YYNGEE. The length of the CDR3 is 14 residues. The ends were cut back, 0 bases at V and 3 bases at J, with 8 bases in the middle. This CDR3 reads CASSVASVTDTQYF. The CDR3 DNA reads TGTGCCAGCAGCGTAGCTAGTGTAACAGATACGCAGTATTTT.

This clonotype was counted at least ten times. V gene TRBV5-1 combines with J gene TRBJ1-1; D is uncertain. This CDR3 is 15 amino acids long. V lost 0 bases, J lost 3 bases, and 12 bases lay in between. Per the germline V gene, CDR1 is SGHRS and CDR2 is YFSETQ. The CDR3 loop is CASSLDGSRDTEAFF. The DNA for the CDR3 is TGCGCCAGCAGCTTGGATGGGTCTAGGGACACTGAAGCTTTCTTT.

This clonotype has more than one count but fewer than ten. The V call is TRBV5-1, the J call TRBJ1-6; TRBD1 might be the D (5 bases). The CDR3 spans 13 residues. Between the trimmed V and J ends, which lost 3 bases and 13 bases, there was a span of 14 bases. The germline V gene encodes CDR1 SGHRS and CDR2 YFSETQ. CDR3 nucleotide sequence: TGCGCCAGCAGCTATCGGGGGGGATTGCCCCTCCACTTT. Translating gives CASSYRGGLPLHF.

The chain links TRBV15 to TRBJ2-5, with TRBD2 matching 7 bases. The junction had 3 bases not matched to a gene; V was cut back by 2 bases and J by 3 bases. The length of the CDR3 is 14 residues. CDR1 and CDR2 from the germline V gene are LNHNV and YYDKDF (reference sequence). CDR3 amino acids: CATSRLAEEETQYF. CDR3 nucleotides: TGTGCCACCAGCAGACTAGCGGAAGAAGAGACCCAGTACTTC.